This T cell receptor (beta chain) was sequenced in a study of cytomegalovirus exposure and HLA in healthy donors. Study details: An early data release held some 85 million unique TCRs from HLA-typed donors. Researchers found that 81% of almost 400 genotyped donors fell within the Caucasian-associated ancestry cluster. The study, taken as a whole, reports: Common viral pathogens were later found to be apparently linked to several of the most significant clusters. Reportedly, cytomegalovirus status was diagnosed with high sensitivity and specificity.

At least ten counts were recorded for this clone. Its antigen remains unknown. In the PCR, 60 Vbeta and 13 Jbeta primers were used. Method: immunoSEQ multiplex PCR; TCRdb's copy keeps in-frame clones and lacks some. The profile covers fewer than 130,000 clones, with over 65% appearing a single time and 1% to 1.5% taken by the ten largest. CDR1 is MDHEN and CDR2 is SYDVKM in the germline V gene. V dropped 9 bases and J dropped 3; count of bases not matched to a gene: 2. The CDR3 sequence is 12 residues long. Sequencing was carried out using PBMCs. The TCR was taken from a woman aged 25 to 39 in good health and CMV-seronegative. The J gene is TRBJ2-1, the V gene TRBV28; TRBD1 agrees at 7 bases. CDR3 protein: CARGQIYNEQFF. The CDR3 coding sequence is TGTGCCAGGGGACAGATCTACAATGAGCAGTTCTTC.